Detailed here is one T cell receptor (beta chain). This sample stems from a study of PD-1 blockade in classical Hodgkin lymphoma. In every patient, relapse followed autologous stem cell transplantation, while exposure to brentuximab vedotin differed. Sequenced by immunoSEQ multiplex PCR; TCRdb stores in-frame clones only, minus some. In the table there are 12,000 or so clones, around nine tenths of which are singletons. The source of this sequence is a human donor with classical Hodgkin lymphoma. Sequenced here: peripheral blood mononuclear cells (PBMCs), sampled at baseline.

CDR3 sequence reads: CATSPGTANEKLFF. CDR3 coding DNA: TGTGCCACCTCCCCCGGGACAGCGAATGAAAAACTGTTTTTT. The chain joins TRBV6-1 to TRBJ1-4; 7 bases agree with TRBD1. The CDR3 is 14 residues long. CDR1 and CDR2 (germline): MNHNS, SASEGT. V was pared by 10 bases and J by 5 bases, with 10 bases of the junction left unmatched.